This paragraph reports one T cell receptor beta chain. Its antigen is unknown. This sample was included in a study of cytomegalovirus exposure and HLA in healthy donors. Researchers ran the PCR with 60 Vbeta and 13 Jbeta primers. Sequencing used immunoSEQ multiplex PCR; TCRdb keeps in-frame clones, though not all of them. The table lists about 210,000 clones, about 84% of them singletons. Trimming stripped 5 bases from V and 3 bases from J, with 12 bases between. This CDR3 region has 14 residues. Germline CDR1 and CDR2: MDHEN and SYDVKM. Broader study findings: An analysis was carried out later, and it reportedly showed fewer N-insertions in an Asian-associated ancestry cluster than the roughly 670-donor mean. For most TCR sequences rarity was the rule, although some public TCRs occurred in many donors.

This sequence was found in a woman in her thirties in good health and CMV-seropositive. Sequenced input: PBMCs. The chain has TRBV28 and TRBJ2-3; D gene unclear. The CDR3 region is CASSPLAGTDTQYF. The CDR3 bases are TGTGCCAGCAGTCCCTTGGCCGGGACAGATACGCAGTATTTT. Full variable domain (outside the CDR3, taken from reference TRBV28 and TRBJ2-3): DVKVTQSSRYLVKRTGEKVFLECVQDMDHENMFWYRQDPGLGLRLIYFSYDVKMKEKGDIPEGYSVSREKKERFSLILESASTNQTSMYLCASSPLAGTDTQYFGPGTRLTVL.